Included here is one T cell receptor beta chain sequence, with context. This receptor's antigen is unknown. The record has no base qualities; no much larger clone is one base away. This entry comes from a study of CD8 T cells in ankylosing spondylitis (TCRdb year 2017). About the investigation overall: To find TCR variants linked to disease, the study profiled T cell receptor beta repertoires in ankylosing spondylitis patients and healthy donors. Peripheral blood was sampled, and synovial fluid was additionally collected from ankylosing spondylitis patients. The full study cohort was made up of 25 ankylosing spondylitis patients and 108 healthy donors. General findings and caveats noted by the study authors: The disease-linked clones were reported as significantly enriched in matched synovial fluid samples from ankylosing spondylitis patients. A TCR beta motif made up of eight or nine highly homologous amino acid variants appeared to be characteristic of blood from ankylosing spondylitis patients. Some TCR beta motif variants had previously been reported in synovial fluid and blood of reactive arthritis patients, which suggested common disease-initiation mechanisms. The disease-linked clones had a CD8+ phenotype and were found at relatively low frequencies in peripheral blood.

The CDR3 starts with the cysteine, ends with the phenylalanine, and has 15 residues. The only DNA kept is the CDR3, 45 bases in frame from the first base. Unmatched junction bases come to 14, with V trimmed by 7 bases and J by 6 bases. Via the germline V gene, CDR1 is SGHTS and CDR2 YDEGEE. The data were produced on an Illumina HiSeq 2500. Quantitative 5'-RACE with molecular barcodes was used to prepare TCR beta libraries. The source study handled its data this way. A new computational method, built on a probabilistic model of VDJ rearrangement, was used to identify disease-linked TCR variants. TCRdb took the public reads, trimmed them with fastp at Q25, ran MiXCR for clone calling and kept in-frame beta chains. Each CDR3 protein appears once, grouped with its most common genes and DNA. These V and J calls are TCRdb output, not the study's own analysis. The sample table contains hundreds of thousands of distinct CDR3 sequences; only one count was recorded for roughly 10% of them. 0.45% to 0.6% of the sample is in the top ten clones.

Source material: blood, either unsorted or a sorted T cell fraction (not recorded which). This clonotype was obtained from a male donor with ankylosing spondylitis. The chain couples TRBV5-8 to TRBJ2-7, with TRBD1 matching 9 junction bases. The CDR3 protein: CASWSPGQGTFEQYF. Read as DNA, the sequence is TGTGCCAGCTGGTCTCCGGGACAGGGTACGTTCGAGCAGTACTTC.